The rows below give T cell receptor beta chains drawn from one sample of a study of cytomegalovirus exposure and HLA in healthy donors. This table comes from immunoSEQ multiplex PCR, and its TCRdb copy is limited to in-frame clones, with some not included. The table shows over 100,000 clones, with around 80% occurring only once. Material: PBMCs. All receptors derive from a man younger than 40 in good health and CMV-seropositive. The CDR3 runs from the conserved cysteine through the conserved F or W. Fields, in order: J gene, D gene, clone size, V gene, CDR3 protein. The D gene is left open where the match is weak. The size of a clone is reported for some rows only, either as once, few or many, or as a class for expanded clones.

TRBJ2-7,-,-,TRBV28,CASSLNLRTELSYEQYF
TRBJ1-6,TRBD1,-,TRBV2,CASSPRTGSSPLHF
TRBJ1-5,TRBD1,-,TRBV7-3,CASSRDRSEPQHF
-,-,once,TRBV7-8,CASSPAPWAVRPYEQYF
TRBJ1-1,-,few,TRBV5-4,CASSPTVLNTEAFF
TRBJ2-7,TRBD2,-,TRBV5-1,CASSLVAGALGEQYF
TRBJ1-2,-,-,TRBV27,CASSLSGKGDGYTF
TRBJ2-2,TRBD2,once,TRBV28,CASTSGGPDPFSNTGELFF
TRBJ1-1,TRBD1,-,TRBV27,CASRRGQGEAFF
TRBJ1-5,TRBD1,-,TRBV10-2,CASAPTGGQQPQHF
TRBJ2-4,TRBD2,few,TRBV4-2,CASSQESGTSKNIQYF
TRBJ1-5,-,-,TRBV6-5,CASSYSKSQPQHF
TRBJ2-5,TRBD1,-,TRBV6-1,CASSEVQGNRDRSNF
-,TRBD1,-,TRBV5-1,CASSLVGTGAYEQYF
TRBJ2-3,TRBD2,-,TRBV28,CASSLEGRVLTDTQYF
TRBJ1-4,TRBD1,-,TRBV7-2,CASRRDRGAEKLFF
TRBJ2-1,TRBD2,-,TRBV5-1,CASSLRTSGDNEQFF
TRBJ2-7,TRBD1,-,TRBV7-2,CASSDRQGYEQYF
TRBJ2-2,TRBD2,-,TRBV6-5,CASGTTAANTGELFF
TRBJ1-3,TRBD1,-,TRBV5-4,CASSLGGQARNTIYF
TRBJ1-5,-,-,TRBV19,CASKVRDSNQPQHF
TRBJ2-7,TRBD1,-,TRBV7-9,CSSSLQGDEQYF
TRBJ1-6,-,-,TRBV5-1,CASSRDSSSYNSPLHF
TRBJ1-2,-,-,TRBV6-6,CASSRGGEEAGYTF
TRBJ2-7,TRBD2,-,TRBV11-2,CASSLRLAASYEQYF
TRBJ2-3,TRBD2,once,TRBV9,CASSVVASGSTDTQYF
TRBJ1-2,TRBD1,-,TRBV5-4,CASSLGDRNYGYTF
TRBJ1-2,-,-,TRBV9,CASSPQGNGYTF
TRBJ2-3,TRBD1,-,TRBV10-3,CAITARTGGADTQYF
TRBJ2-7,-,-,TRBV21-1,CASETSGGRYDEQYF
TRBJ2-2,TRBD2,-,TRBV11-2,CASSLRLAGRNTGELFF
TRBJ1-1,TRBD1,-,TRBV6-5,CASSYWDRASNTEAFF
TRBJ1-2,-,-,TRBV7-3,CASSFRGVICGYTF